A single sample gave rise to the 7 T cell receptor beta chains below, sequenced in a study of blood T cell repertoires in COVID-19. Profiling relied on immunoSEQ multiplex PCR, and the TCRdb table lists in-frame clones only, not all of them. The sample contains 150,000 to 200,000 clones, roughly 83% of which appear only once. Sequencing was carried out using peripheral blood. The receptors come from an elderly woman with active or convalescent COVID-19.

The chain carries TRBV9 and TRBJ2-1; 7 bases line up with TRBD2. The V segment lost 3 bases and the J segment 5 bases; nucleotides outside the gene matches: 17. Looked up from germline, CDR1 is SGDLS and CDR2 is YYNGEE. There are 18 residues in the CDR3. The CDR3 loop is CASSARWVAGDVNNEQFF. CDR3 DNA: TGTGCCAGCAGCGCCCGGTGGGTAGCGGGCGATGTAAACAATGAGCAGTTCTTC.

The chain employs TRBV11-3 and TRBJ2-5, with D possibly being TRBD1 (5 bases). V was cut by 1 base and J by 3 bases, with 9 bases left in between. CDR3 length: 14 amino acids. Per germline, CDR1 SGHNT and CDR2 YENEEA. The CDR3, as DNA: TGTGCCAGCAGCTTAGTAGGGGCAGAAGAGACCCAGTACTTC. As protein: CASSLVGAEETQYF.

The DNA for the CDR3 is TGTGCCAGCTCACCTGAGACAGGGGGGCTTTCTAACTATGGCTACACCTTC. As protein: CASSPETGGLSNYGYTF. This chain connects TRBV18 to TRBJ1-2, with TRBD1 identical over 9 bases. Losses at the gene ends were 3 bases for V and 0 bases for J; bases not matched to a gene: 8. The CDR3 extends over 17 amino acids. Per germline, CDR1 KGHSH and CDR2 LQKENI.

The table lists this clone with a few counts. The V and J genes are TRBV6-6 and TRBJ1-2; D remains ambiguous. Trimming stripped 7 bases from V and 4 bases from J, with 10 bases between. The CDR3 is 12 amino acids. The germline V gene has CDR1 MNHNY and CDR2 SVGAGI (reference sequence). The CDR3 nucleotides are TGTGCCAGCACCTACGCAAGCTATGGCTACACCTTC. It specifies CASTYASYGYTF.

This clone was seen once. V gene TRBV7-2 combines with J gene TRBJ2-4; 9 bases are a match to TRBD2. The CDR3 is 18 residues long. Trimming took 3 bases from V and 1 from J; bases not matched to a gene: 10. CDR1 SGHTA and CDR2 FQGNSA come from the germline V gene. The CDR3 DNA sequence: TGTGCCAGCAGCTTGGATGCTAGCGGGGCGGCGGCCAAAAACATTCAGTACTTC. This translates into CASSLDASGAAAKNIQYF.

This chain connects TRBV19 to TRBJ1-6; 7 nucleotides line up with TRBD1. Unmatched junction bases numbered 6, after V lost 6 bases and J lost 1 base. CDR3 length: 16 amino acids. Germline V gene data show CDR1 as LNHDA and CDR2 as SQIVND (reference sequence). CDR3 DNA: TGTGCCAGTAGGGAGACAGGGCAGTCCTATAATTCACCCCTCCACTTT. It specifies CASRETGQSYNSPLHF.

V and J are TRBV11-3 and TRBJ2-5, with 8 bases that match TRBD2. V lost 1 base to trimming and J lost 1 base; unmatched junction nucleotides: 2. Germline CDR1 SGHNT, CDR2 YENEEA. This CDR3 has 15 amino acids. CDR3 DNA: TGTGCCAGCAGCTTAGCTACTAGCGGCCAAGAGACCCAGTACTTC. As protein: CASSLATSGQETQYF. Filled out from reference TRBV11-3 and TRBJ2-5, the complete variable domain reads EAGVVQSPRYKIIEKKQPVAFWCNPISGHNTLYWYLQNLGQGPELLIRYENEEAVDDSQLPKDRFSAERLKGVDSTLKIQPAELGDSAVYLCASSLATSGQETQYFGPGTRLLVL.